This T cell receptor (beta chain) came from a study of blood T cell repertoires in COVID-19. About the study: Spain, Italy and the United States supplied samples that represented acute and convalescent COVID-19. The cDNA or gDNA used as material had been derived from T cells, B-cell-depleted T cells, or PBMCs.

This clone was counted once. In the original workflow: How many nucleated cells were present was estimated from reference gene primer amplification. This table comes from immunoSEQ multiplex PCR, and its TCRdb copy is limited to in-frame clones, with some not included. The V and J calls and clone size come from that table; D and trimming were worked out from the DNA. The top ten clones hold about 21% of a sample with about 28,000 clones, roughly 70% of them seen once. This clonotype was obtained from a boy younger than 10 with active or convalescent COVID-19. Sequencing was done on a sample of peripheral blood.

CDR3 region: CASSLVAGPEETQYF. CDR3 bases: TGTGCCAGCAGCTTAGTGGCAGGGCCCGAAGAGACCCAGTACTTC. The chain couples TRBV7-2 to TRBJ2-5, with D tentatively TRBD1 (5 bases). Between the trimmed V and J ends, which lost 1 base and 3 bases, there was a span of 12 bases. CDR1 and CDR2 (germline): SGHTA, FQGNSA. There are 15 residues in the CDR3.